These 31 T cell receptor beta chains were sequenced from one sample in a study of cytomegalovirus exposure and HLA in healthy donors. The PCR ran on 60 Vbeta and 13 Jbeta primers. The data were produced by immunoSEQ multiplex PCR, yet TCRdb's version contains in-frame clones alone and is incomplete. The table shows roughly 120,000 clones, with roughly 80% occurring only once. The sequenced sample consisted of PBMCs. The receptors derive from a man aged 50 or older in good health and CMV-seropositive.

V usage is TRBV6-1 and J usage is TRBJ1-2; TRBD1 is a possible D gene (5 bases). The CDR3 length is 14 residues. The ends were cut back, 6 bases at V and 7 bases at J, with 18 bases in the middle. Germline CDR1 MNHNS, CDR2 SASEGT. CDR3 DNA sequence: TGTGCCAGCAGCCTTACTAGGGACGGGGGTGGCTACACCTTC. Protein sequence: CASSLTRDGGGYTF.

The CDR3 protein is CASSSTAPSYEQYF. The CDR3 DNA is TGCGCCAGCAGCTCAACCGCCCCCTCCTACGAGCAGTACTTC. The chain links TRBV5-1 to TRBJ2-5; D uncertain. The tail of the sequence fits TRBJ2-7 better, so the J call may be wrong. The CDR3 is 14 residues long. Germline V gene sequence: CDR1 SGHRS, CDR2 YFSETQ.

The rearrangement joins TRBV28 to TRBJ1-4; TRBD1 matches at 11 bases. The V and J ends lost 5 bases and 5 bases, in that order; junction bases with no gene match: 10. This CDR3 contains 17 residues. CDR1 and CDR2 from the germline V gene are MDHEN and SYDVKM. CDR3 sequence (DNA): TGTGCCAGCAGTCTACCGGGACAGGGGGAGGAGAATGAAAAACTGTTTTTT. It codes for CASSLPGQGEENEKLFF. The whole variable domain, filled in from reference TRBV28 and TRBJ1-4, reads DVKVTQSSRYLVKRTGEKVFLECVQDMDHENMFWYRQDPGLGLRLIYFSYDVKMKEKGDIPEGYSVSREKKERFSLILESASTNQTSMYLCASSLPGQGEENEKLFFGSGTQLSVL.

This chain uses TRBV9 with TRBJ1-2, with D hard to call. CDR3 length: 11 residues. The germline V gene encodes CDR1 SGDLS and CDR2 YYNGEE. Deletions cut 4 bases from V and 1 base from J, with 2 bases between. CDR3 protein: CASSYNYGYTF. CDR3 DNA: TGTGCCAGCAGCTATAACTATGGCTACACCTTC.

The rearrangement links TRBV19 to TRBJ2-5, with 11 nucleotides matching TRBD1. The germline CDR1 and CDR2 sequences are LNHDA and SQIVND (reference sequence). The junction had 3 bases not matched to a gene; V was cut back by 3 bases and J by 3 bases. The CDR3 has 15 amino acids. CDR3 amino acids: CASSIWGQGEETQYF. The CDR3 DNA is TGTGCCAGTAGTATTTGGGGACAGGGGGAAGAGACCCAGTACTTC.

The chain is built from TRBV5-1 and TRBJ2-1, with 9 bases matching TRBD2. The CDR3 consists of 15 residues. Unmatched junction bases numbered 11, after V lost 5 bases and J lost 8 bases. Germline assignment: CDR1 SGHRS and CDR2 YFSETQ. This CDR3 is CASSGDGGRADEQFF. The CDR3 coding sequence is TGCGCCAGCAGTGGTGATGGCGGGAGGGCCGATGAGCAGTTCTTC. Complete variable domain (other parts from reference TRBV5-1 and TRBJ2-1): KAGVTQTPRYLIKTRGQQVTLSCSPISGHRSVSWYQQTPGQGLQFLFEYFSETQRNKGNFPGRFSGRQFSNSRSEMNVSTLELGDSALYLCASSGDGGRADEQFFGPGTRLTVL.

The CDR3 DNA reads TGCGCCAGCAGCCCCATAACTAGCGGGGTACAAGAGACCCAGTACTTC. It is translated as CASSPITSGVQETQYF. The chain joins TRBV5-1 to TRBJ2-5; 10 positions agree with TRBD2. V lost 4 bases, J lost 2 bases, and 8 bases stayed unmatched. This CDR3 comprises 16 residues. The germline V gene encodes CDR1 SGHRS and CDR2 YFSETQ.

The chain uses TRBV9 and TRBJ2-7, with 10 bases fitting TRBD2. The germline CDR1 and CDR2 sequences are SGDLS and YYNGEE. This CDR3 is built from 15 residues. V lost 3 bases and J lost 2; bases outside the gene matches: 5. The CDR3 bases are TGTGCCAGCAGCGCCGGGACTAGCGCAACCTACGAGCAGTACTTC. Translating gives CASSAGTSATYEQYF. The whole variable domain, remainder taken from reference TRBV9 and TRBJ2-7, is DSGVTQTPKHLITATGQRVTLRCSPRSGDLSVYWYQQSLDQGLQFLIQYYNGEERAKGNILERFSAQQFPDLHSELNLSSLELGDSALYFCASSAGTSATYEQYFGPGTRLTVT.

This clone has only a few counts. Other DNA sequences in this sample translate to the same CDR3. The CDR3 nucleotides read TGTGCCAGCTCACCACCTACTGCAACTAATGAAAAACTGTTTTTT. It encodes CASSPPTATNEKLFF. The rearrangement uses TRBV18 and TRBJ1-4, with D unresolved. Germline V gene data show CDR1 as KGHSH and CDR2 as LQKENI. This CDR3 is 15 amino acids long. The V end was cut by 0 bases, the J end by 0 bases, with 5 bases between.

This clone was seen more than once but under ten times. This chain joins TRBV2 and TRBJ2-2, with a possible D match to TRBD2 (5 bases). The germline V gene encodes CDR1 SNHLY and CDR2 FYNNEI. The CDR3 loop spans 15 amino acids. V was trimmed by 8 bases and J by 0 bases, leaving 13 bases between them. The CDR3 nucleotides are TGTGCCAGCCTAAGGACTTGGACGAACACCGGGGAGCTGTTTTTT. This sequence encodes CASLRTWTNTGELFF.

V and J are TRBV7-9 and TRBJ2-1; 13 bases align to TRBD2. The CDR3 runs 15 residues. Germline V gives CDR1 SEHNR, CDR2 FQNEAQ (reference sequence). The trim removed 5 bases at V and 5 bases at J, leaving 3 bases unmatched. The CDR3 loop reads CASSPGTSGNNEQFF. DNA of the CDR3: TGTGCCAGCAGCCCCGGGACTAGCGGGAACAATGAGCAGTTCTTC.

About this clone itself: This CDR3 is also generated by other DNA sequences in the sample. The rearrangement links TRBV20-1 to TRBJ2-5; the D is unclear. This CDR3 comprises 10 residues. V gave up 2 bases and J gave up 4 bases, with 2 bases separating them. Germline loops: CDR1 DFQATT, CDR2 SNEGSKA (reference sequence). The CDR3 nucleotides are TGCAGTGCTAGACGAGAGACCCAGTACTTC. Its translation: CSARRETQYF.

The chain has TRBV9 and TRBJ1-2, with D perhaps TRBD1 (6 bases). The germline V gene has CDR1 SGDLS and CDR2 YYNGEE. The V gene lost 3 bases and the J gene lost 2 bases, with 14 bases spanning the gap. The CDR3 has 15 amino acids. The CDR3 DNA is TGTGCCAGCAGCGCTTGGGGGGGCCGCAACTATGGCTACACCTTC. This encodes CASSAWGGRNYGYTF.

J is TRBJ1-1 and V is TRBV5-1, with 8 bases that match TRBD1. CDR1 is SGHRS, CDR2 YFSETQ, per germline. This CDR3 is built from 13 residues. Trimming at V came to 5 bases and at J to 3 bases, leaving 3 bases not matched to a gene. The CDR3, as DNA: TGCGCCAGCAGGCCGGACAGGGACACTGAAGCTTTCTTT. Amino acids: CASRPDRDTEAFF.

The chain recombines TRBV28 with TRBJ2-7; 7 nucleotides line up with TRBD1. Trimming cost V 3 bases and J 3 bases; bases outside gene matches: 5. The CDR3 contains 14 residues. Germline V gene data show CDR1 as MDHEN and CDR2 as SYDVKM. For the CDR3, the DNA is TGTGCCAGCAGTTTCCGGGACAGCCTCTACGAGCAGTACTTC. Its translation is CASSFRDSLYEQYF.

This clone was picked up one time. The chain is built from TRBV27 and TRBJ2-3; D not certain. This CDR3 comprises 16 residues. The V gene's germline CDR1 is MNHEY and CDR2 SMNVEV (reference sequence). The V end was cut by 4 bases, the J end by 4 bases, with 18 bases between. CDR3 sequence reads: CASSYLRYNNPDTQYF. The DNA of the CDR3 is TGTGCCAGCAGTTACTTGAGGTACAATAACCCAGATACGCAGTATTTT.

The chain joins TRBV4-1 to TRBJ2-2; 16 positions agree with TRBD2. The CDR3 runs to 19 residues. J lost 6 bases, V lost 5 bases, and 12 bases had no gene match. The V gene's germline CDR1 is MGHRA and CDR2 YSYEKL. The CDR3 sequence: CASSAGLAGGPLSAGELFF. CDR3 bases: TGCGCCAGCAGCGCGGGACTAGCGGGAGGGCCCCTTAGCGCCGGGGAGCTGTTTTTT.

To note about this clone: Other DNA sequences in this specimen translate into the identical CDR3. This chain links TRBV6-5 with TRBJ1-6; TRBD1 aligns across 7 bases. Germline V lookup: CDR1 MNHEY, CDR2 SVGAGI. After removal of 0 bases from V and 10 bases from J, the junction contained 6 bases not matched to a gene. This CDR3 spans 15 amino acids. CDR3 nucleotide sequence: TGTGCCAGCAGTTACTCCAGACAGGGTGGATCACCCCTCCACTTT. Protein product: CASSYSRQGGSPLHF.

This chain joins TRBV11-3 and TRBJ1-5; D gene uncertain. This CDR3 comprises 12 residues. The V and J ends lost 7 bases and 5 bases respectively, with 9 bases between them. CDR1 SGHNT and CDR2 YENEEA come from the germline V gene. The CDR3 sequence: CASTPEDQPQHF. DNA of the CDR3: TGTGCCAGCACCCCGGAGGATCAGCCCCAGCATTTT. The variable domain in full, completed from reference TRBV11-3 and TRBJ1-5, reads EAGVVQSPRYKIIEKKQPVAFWCNPISGHNTLYWYLQNLGQGPELLIRYENEEAVDDSQLPKDRFSAERLKGVDSTLKIQPAELGDSAVYLCASTPEDQPQHFGDGTRLSIL.

For this clone: The sample has other DNA sequences that encode this CDR3 too. This chain links TRBV7-2 with TRBJ1-4; 9 bases are a match to TRBD1. CDR3 length equals 13 residues. The ends lost 3 bases at V and 7 bases at J; junction bases unmatched: 0. Germline CDR1 SGHTA, CDR2 FQGNSA. CDR3 sequence reads: CASSLGQGEKLFF. The CDR3 bases are TGTGCCAGCAGCTTGGGACAGGGTGAAAAACTGTTTTTT. Variable domain in full (rest from reference TRBV7-2 and TRBJ1-4): GAGVSQSPSNKVTEKGKDVELRCDPISGHTALYWYRQSLGQGLEFLIYFQGNSAPDKSGLPSDRFSAERTGGSVSTLTIQRTQQEDSAVYLCASSLGQGEKLFFGSGTQLSVL.

J is TRBJ1-2 and V is TRBV2; 7 bases agree with TRBD1. V was clipped by 7 bases and J by 4 bases; unmatched bases: 12. Germline CDR1 and CDR2: SNHLY and FYNNEI. CDR3 length: 15 residues. The CDR3 loop reads CASTKEGQIFYGYTF. The CDR3 bases are TGTGCCAGCACCAAAGAGGGACAGATTTTCTATGGCTACACCTTC.

The J gene is TRBJ1-2, the V gene TRBV19, with D perhaps TRBD1 (5 bases). The CDR3 length is 14 residues. Germline CDR1 and CDR2: LNHDA and SQIVND (reference sequence). The V end was cut by 5 bases, the J end by 3 bases, with 13 bases between. CDR3 nucleotide sequence: TGTGCCAGTAGTCCCCGGGGGGTCCACTATGGCTACACCTTC. Translated: CASSPRGVHYGYTF. The variable domain in full, completed from reference TRBV19 and TRBJ1-2, reads DGGITQSPKYLFRKEGQNVTLSCEQNLNHDAMYWYRQDPGQGLRLIYYSQIVNDFQKGDIAEGYSVSREKKESFPLTVTSAQKNPTAFYLCASSPRGVHYGYTFGSGTRLTVV.

J is TRBJ2-2 and V is TRBV19; 10 nucleotides line up with TRBD1. With 4 bases clipped from V and 5 bases from J, the junction kept 7 bases outside the gene matches. The CDR3 totals 16 residues. Per the germline V gene, CDR1 is LNHDA and CDR2 is SQIVND (reference sequence). This CDR3 reads CASSTDRGMATGELFF. CDR3 DNA sequence: TGTGCCAGTAGTACGGACAGGGGGATGGCGACCGGGGAGCTGTTTTTT.

Details on this clone: This CDR3 is also generated by other DNA sequences in the sample. The gene calls are TRBV4-2 and TRBJ1-3, with D possibly TRBD1 on 6 matching bases. Per the germline V gene, CDR1 is LGHNA and CDR2 is YNFKEQ. The CDR3 loop spans 16 amino acids. V lost 5 bases and J lost 0, with 14 bases in between. The CDR3 DNA reads TGTGCCAGCAGCAACGGGGGGCAGAGCTCTGGAAACACCATATATTTT. Amino acid sequence: CASSNGGQSSGNTIYF.

This clone has just a few counts. The chain uses TRBV10-2 and TRBJ1-5; maybe TRBD1 (6 bases). Germline values: CDR1 WSHSY, CDR2 SAAADI. The length of the CDR3 is 14 residues. V was clipped by 7 bases and J by 6 bases, with 16 bases between them. The CDR3 DNA sequence: TGCGCCAGCACCAGACAGGATCGGGGTCAGCCCCAGCATTTT. Translation: CASTRQDRGQPQHF.

V and J are TRBV20-1 and TRBJ1-1; D gene unclear. With 5 bases removed from V and 5 bases from J, the gap between germline ends came to 9 bases. CDR3 length: 11 amino acids. Per germline, CDR1 DFQATT and CDR2 SNEGSKA (reference sequence). DNA for the CDR3: TGCAGTGCTGGACTTGTGACTGAAGCTTTCTTT. It is translated as CSAGLVTEAFF.

The chain combines TRBV6-4 with TRBJ2-1, with D possibly TRBD2 on 6 matching bases. This CDR3 has 15 residues. V was shortened by 4 bases and J by 0 bases, with 10 bases between the two germline ends. Germline CDR1 reads MRHNA; CDR2 reads SNTAGT. The CDR3 DNA reads TGTGCCAGCAGTGCGGGCGGGGCCTCCTACAATGAGCAGTTCTTC. Residues: CASSAGGASYNEQFF.

In this sample, this clone turned up once. Its ends do not fully match the called genes, so a read error is possible. The gene calls are TRBV4-2 and TRBJ1-1; D possibly corresponds to TRBD1 (6 bases). From germline, CDR1 is LGHNA and CDR2 YNFKEQ. The CDR3 length is 16 residues. The CDR3 nucleotides are TGTGCCAGCACCCAACCCTTGGGGCAGGGGATCATTGAAGCTTTCTTT. Its protein product is CASTQPLGQGIIEAFF.

This chain joins TRBV10-3 and TRBJ2-3; 8 bases align to TRBD2. From germline, CDR1 is ENHRY and CDR2 SYGVKD. The CDR3 extends over 16 amino acids. The trim removed 3 bases at V and 0 bases at J, leaving 5 bases unmatched. CDR3 in DNA: TGTGCCATCAGTGACCCACGGGAGGGGAGCACAGATACGCAGTATTTT. It encodes CAISDPREGSTDTQYF.

This clone was recorded a few times. This chain joins TRBV7-9 and TRBJ1-1; 7 bases fit TRBD1. The CDR3 length is 19 residues. In germline, CDR1 is SEHNR, CDR2 FQNEAQ (reference sequence). The junction had 15 bases not matched to a gene; V was cut back by 1 base and J by 1 base. CDR3 residues: CASSLEAGHRGGENTEAFF. In DNA, the CDR3 is TGTGCCAGCAGCTTAGAAGCCGGGCACAGGGGAGGCGAGAACACTGAAGCTTTCTTT.

The V and J genes are TRBV15 and TRBJ2-5; 9 bases align to TRBD2. The end of the DNA is better explained by TRBJ2-7, so the J call may be wrong. The CDR3 contains 15 residues. Germline lookup yields CDR1 LNHNV and CDR2 YYDKDF (reference sequence). The CDR3, as DNA: TGTGCCACCAGCAGCCTCGCTAGCGGGGAGTACGAGCAGTACTTC. Protein sequence: CATSSLASGEYEQYF.